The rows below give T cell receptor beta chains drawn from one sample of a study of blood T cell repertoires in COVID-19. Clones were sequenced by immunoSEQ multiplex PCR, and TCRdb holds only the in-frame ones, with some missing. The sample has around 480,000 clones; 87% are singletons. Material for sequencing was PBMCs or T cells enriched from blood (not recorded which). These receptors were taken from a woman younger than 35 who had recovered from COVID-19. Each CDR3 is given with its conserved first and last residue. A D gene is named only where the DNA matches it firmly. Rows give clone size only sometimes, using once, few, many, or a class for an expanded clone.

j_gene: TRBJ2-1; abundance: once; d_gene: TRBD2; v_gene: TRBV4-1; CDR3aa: CASSVWTSGGLTYNEQFF; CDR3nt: TGCGCCAGCAGCGTATGGACTAGCGGGGGGCTCACCTACAATGAGCAGTTCTTC
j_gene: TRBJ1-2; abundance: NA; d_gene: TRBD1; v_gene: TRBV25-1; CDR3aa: CASSEDRVYGYTF; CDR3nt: TGTGCCAGCAGCGAGGACAGGGTCTATGGCTACACCTTC
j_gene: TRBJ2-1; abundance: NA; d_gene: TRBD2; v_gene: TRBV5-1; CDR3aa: CASSVLTSGGYNEQFF; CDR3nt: TGCGCCAGCAGCGTCTTGACTAGCGGGGGTTACAATGAGCAGTTCTTC
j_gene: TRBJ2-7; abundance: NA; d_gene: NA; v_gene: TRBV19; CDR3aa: CASSIDRSYEQYF; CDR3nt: TGTGCCAGTAGTATTGACAGATCCTACGAGCAGTACTTC
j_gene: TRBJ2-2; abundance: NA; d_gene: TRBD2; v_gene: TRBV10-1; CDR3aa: CASRGGGELFF; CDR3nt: TGCGCCAGCCGGGGGGGCGGGGAGCTGTTTTTT
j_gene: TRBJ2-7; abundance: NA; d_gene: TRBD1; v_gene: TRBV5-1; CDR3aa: CASSRITGAGVDEQYF; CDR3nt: TGCGCCAGCAGCCGAATAACAGGGGCCGGAGTCGACGAGCAGTACTTC
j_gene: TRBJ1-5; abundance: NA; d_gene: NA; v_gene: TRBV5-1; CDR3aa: CASSLAADQPQHF; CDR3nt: TGCGCCAGCAGCTTGGCCGCAGATCAGCCCCAGCATTTT
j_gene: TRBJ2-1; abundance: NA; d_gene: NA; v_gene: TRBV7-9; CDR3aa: CASSLDSSGDEQFF; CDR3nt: TGTGCCAGCAGCTTAGATTCGTCGGGGGATGAGCAGTTCTTC
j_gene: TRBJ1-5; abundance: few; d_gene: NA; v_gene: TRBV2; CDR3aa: CASSGLSGSGNQPQHF; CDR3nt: TGTGCCAGCAGTGGGTTATCCGGGTCTGGGAATCAGCCCCAGCATTTT
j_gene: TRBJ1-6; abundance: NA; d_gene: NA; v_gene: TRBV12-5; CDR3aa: CASGLVIDRPRPSPLHF; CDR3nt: TGTGCTAGTGGTTTGGTAATTGACAGGCCACGACCTTCACCCCTCCACTTT
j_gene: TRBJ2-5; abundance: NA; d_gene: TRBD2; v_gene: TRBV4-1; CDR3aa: CASSQLAGGQETQYF; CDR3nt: TGCGCCAGCAGCCAGTTAGCGGGGGGGCAAGAGACCCAGTACTTC
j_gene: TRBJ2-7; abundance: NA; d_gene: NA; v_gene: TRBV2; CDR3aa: CASRRSFNEQYF; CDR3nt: TGTGCCAGCAGGAGGAGTTTCAACGAGCAGTACTTC
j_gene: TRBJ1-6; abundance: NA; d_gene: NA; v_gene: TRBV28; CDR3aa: CASSFGQLNSPLHF; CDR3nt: TGTGCCAGCAGTTTTGGACAGCTCAATTCACCCCTCCACTTT
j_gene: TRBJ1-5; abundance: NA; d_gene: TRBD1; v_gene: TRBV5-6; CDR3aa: CASSRLDRVDQPQHF; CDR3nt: TGTGCCAGCAGCCGTTTAGACAGGGTAGACCAGCCCCAGCATTTT
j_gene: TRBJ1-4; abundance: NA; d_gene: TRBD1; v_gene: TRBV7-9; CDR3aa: CASSPWTGEGEKLFF; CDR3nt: TGTGCCAGCAGCCCCTGGACAGGGGAGGGTGAAAAACTGTTTTTT
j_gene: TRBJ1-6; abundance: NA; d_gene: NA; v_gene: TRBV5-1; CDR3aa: CASSLDAYSRSPLHF; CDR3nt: TGCGCCAGCAGCTTGGATGCCTACTCGCGGTCACCCCTCCACTTT
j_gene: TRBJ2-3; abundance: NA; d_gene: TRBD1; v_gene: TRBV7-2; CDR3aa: CASTLSGGQATDTQYF; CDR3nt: TGTGCCAGCACCCTTAGTGGAGGACAGGCCACAGATACGCAGTATTTT
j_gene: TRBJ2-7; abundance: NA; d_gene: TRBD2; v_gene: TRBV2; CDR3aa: CASSAGGLTEQYF; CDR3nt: TGTGCCAGCTCAGCGGGGGGACTTACCGAGCAGTACTTC
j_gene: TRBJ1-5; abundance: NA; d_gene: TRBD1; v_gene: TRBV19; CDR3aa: CASISHRGYQPQHF; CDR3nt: TGTGCCAGTATTAGCCACAGGGGATATCAGCCCCAGCATTTT
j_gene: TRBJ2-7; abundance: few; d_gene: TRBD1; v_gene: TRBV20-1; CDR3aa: CSASISGQGSYEQYF; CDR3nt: TGCAGTGCTAGTATCTCGGGACAGGGATCCTACGAGCAGTACTTC
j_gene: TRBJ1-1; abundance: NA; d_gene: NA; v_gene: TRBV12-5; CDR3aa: CASGSRLPGQRRAFF; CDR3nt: TGTGCTAGTGGTTCACGCCTACCGGGACAAAGGCGAGCTTTCTTT
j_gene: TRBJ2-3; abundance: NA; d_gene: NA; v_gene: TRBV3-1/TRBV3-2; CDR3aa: CASSQDGGRDTFTDTQYF; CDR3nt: TGTGCCAGCAGCCAAGATGGGGGCCGGGACACTTTCACAGATACGCAGTATTTT
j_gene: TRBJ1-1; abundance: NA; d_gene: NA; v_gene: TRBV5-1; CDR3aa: CASSRGQIMNTEAFF; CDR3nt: TGCGCCAGCAGCCGTGGACAGATCATGAACACTGAAGCTTTCTTT
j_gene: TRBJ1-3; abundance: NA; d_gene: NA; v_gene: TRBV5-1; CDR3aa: CASSLALGNTIYF; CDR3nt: TGCGCCAGCAGCTTGGCCTTGGGAAACACCATATATTTT
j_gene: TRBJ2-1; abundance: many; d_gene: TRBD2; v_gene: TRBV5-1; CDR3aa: CASSSAGGAREQFF; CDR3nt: TGCGCCAGCAGCTCAGCGGGGGGGGCAAGGGAGCAGTTCTTC
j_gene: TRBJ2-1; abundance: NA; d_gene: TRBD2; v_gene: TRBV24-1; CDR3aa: CATSDGAGGRNEQFF; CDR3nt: TGTGCCACCAGTGATGGAGCGGGGGGGAGGAATGAGCAGTTCTTC
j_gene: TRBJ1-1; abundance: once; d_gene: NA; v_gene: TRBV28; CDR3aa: CASSLIPTGYMNTEAFF; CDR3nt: TGTGCCAGCAGTTTAATCCCCACAGGGTATATGAACACTGAAGCTTTCTTT
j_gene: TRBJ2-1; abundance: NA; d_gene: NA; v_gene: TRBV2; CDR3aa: CASVKTTPYNEQFF; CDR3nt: TGTGCCAGCGTAAAGACTACCCCGTACAATGAGCAGTTCTTC
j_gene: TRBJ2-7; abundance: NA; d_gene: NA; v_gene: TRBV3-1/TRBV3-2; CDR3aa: CASSQEHTTYEQYF; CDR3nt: TGTGCCAGCAGCCAAGAGCACACAACCTACGAGCAGTACTTC
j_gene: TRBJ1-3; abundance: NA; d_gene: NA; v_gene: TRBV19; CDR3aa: CASSIAGPGNTIYF; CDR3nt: TGTGCCAGTAGTATCGCAGGGCCTGGAAACACCATATATTTT
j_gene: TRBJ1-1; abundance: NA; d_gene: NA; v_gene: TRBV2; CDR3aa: CASSDEEGTEAFF; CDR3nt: TGTGCCAGCAGTGATGAGGAGGGGACTGAAGCTTTCTTT
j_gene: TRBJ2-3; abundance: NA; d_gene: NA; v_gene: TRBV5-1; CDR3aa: CASSLEDSTDTQYF; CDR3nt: TGCGCCAGCAGCTTGGAGGACAGTACAGATACGCAGTATTTT
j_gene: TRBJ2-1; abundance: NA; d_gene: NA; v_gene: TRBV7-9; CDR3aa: CASSPPGSSYNEQFF; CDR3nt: TGTGCCAGCAGCCCACCGGGTAGCTCCTACAATGAGCAGTTCTTC
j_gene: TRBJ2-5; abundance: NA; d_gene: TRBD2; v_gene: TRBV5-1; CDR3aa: CASSLGGLAGSETQYF; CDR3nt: TGCGCCAGCAGCTTGGGGGGACTAGCGGGGTCAGAGACCCAGTACTTC
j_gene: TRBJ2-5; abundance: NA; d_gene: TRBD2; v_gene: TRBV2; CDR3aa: CAASGSASGGQETQYF; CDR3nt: TGTGCCGCCAGCGGGTCTGCTAGCGGGGGTCAAGAGACCCAGTACTTC
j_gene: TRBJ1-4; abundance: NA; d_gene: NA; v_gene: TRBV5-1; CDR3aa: CASSLGQDNEKLFF; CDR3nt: TGCGCCAGCAGCTTGGGGCAGGATAATGAAAAACTGTTTTTT
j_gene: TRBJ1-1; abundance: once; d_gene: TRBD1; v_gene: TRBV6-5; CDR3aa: CASSQGAEAFF; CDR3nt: TGTGCCAGCAGTCAGGGGGCTGAAGCTTTCTTT
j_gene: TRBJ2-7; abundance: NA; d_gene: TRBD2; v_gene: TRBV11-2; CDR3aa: CASSPRTSGYEQYF; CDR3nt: TGTGCCAGCAGCCCCCGGACTAGCGGGTACGAGCAGTACTTC
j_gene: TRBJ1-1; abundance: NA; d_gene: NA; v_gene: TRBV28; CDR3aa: CASGTYTEAFF; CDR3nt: TGTGCCAGCGGGACATACACTGAAGCTTTCTTT
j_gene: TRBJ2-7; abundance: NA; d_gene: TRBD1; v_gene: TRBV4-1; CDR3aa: CASSPSPGQHYEQYF; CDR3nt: TGCGCCAGCAGCCCCTCTCCGGGACAGCACTACGAGCAGTACTTC
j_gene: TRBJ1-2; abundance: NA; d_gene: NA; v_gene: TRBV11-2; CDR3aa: CASSLAGTGHYGYTF; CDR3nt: TGTGCCAGCAGCTTAGCAGGCACAGGGCACTATGGCTACACCTTC
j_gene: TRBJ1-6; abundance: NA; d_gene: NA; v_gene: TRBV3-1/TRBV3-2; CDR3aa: CASSQEGSPLHF; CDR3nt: TGTGCCAGCAGCCAAGAGGGCTCACCCCTCCACTTT
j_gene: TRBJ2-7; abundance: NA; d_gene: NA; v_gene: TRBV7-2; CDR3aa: CASSLVTGISYEQYF; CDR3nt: TGTGCCAGCAGCTTAGTCACAGGGATCTCCTACGAGCAGTACTTC
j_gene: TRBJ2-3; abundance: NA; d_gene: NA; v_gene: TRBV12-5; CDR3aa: CASGFDRSTDTQYF; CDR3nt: TGTGCTAGTGGTTTTGACAGATCCACAGATACGCAGTATTTT
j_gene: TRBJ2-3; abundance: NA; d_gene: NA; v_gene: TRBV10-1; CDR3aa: CASSVAEFTDTQYF; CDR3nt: TGCGCCAGCAGTGTTGCGGAATTCACAGATACGCAGTATTTT
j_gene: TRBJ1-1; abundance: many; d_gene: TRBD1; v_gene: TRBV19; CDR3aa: CASSLTGVGEAFF; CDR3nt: TGTGCCAGTAGCCTCACAGGGGTTGGTGAAGCTTTCTTT
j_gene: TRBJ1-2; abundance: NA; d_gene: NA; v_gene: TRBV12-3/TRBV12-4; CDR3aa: CASSLMGAAGYTF; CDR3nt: TGTGCCAGCAGTTTAATGGGGGCGGCTGGCTACACCTTC
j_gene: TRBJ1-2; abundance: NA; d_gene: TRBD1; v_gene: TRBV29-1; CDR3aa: CSAGDRGQGYTF; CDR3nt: TGCAGCGCCGGGGACAGGGGGCAAGGCTACACCTTC
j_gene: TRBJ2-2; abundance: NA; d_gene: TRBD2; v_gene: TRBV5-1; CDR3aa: CASSSLGSGGNTGELFF; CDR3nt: TGCGCCAGCAGCTCCCTGGGGAGCGGGGGGAACACCGGGGAGCTGTTTTTT
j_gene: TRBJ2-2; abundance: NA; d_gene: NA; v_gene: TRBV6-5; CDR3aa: CASSLDSPGELFF; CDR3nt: TGTGCCAGCAGCCTTGACAGTCCCGGGGAGCTGTTTTTT
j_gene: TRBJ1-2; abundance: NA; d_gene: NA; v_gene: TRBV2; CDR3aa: CASTEGGPLNYGYTF; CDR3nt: TGTGCCAGTACCGAGGGAGGGCCTCTTAACTATGGCTACACCTTC
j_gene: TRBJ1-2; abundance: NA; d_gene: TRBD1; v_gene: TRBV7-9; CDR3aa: CASSLGGQGYGYTF; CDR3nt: TGTGCCAGCAGCTTAGGGGGACAGGGCTACGGCTACACCTTC
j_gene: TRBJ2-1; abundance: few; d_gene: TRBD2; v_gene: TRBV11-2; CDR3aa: CASSRLAGARNEQFF; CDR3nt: TGTGCCAGCAGCCGGCTAGCGGGGGCACGTAATGAGCAGTTCTTC
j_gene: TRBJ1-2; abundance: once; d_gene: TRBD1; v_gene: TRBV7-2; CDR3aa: CASSLTGTGATYGYTF; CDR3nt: TGTGCCAGCAGCCTCACCGGGACAGGGGCCACCTATGGCTACACCTTC
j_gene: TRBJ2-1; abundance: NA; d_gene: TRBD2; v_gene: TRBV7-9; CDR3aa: CAQGLAGPHNEQFF; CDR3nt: TGTGCCCAAGGCCTAGCGGGCCCTCACAATGAGCAGTTCTTC
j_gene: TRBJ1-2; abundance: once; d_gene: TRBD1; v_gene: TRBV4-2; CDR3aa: CASSQEGDSGYGYTF; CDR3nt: TGTGCCAGCAGCCAAGAAGGGGACAGCGGCTATGGCTACACCTTC
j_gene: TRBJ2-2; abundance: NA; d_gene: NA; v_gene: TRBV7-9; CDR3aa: CASTWGPGANTGELFF; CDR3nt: TGTGCCAGCACCTGGGGCCCGGGGGCGAACACCGGGGAGCTGTTTTTT
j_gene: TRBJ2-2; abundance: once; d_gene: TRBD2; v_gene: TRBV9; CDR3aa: CASSFSGGAGDGELFF; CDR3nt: TGTGCCAGCAGCTTTAGCGGGGGGGCTGGTGACGGGGAGCTGTTTTTT
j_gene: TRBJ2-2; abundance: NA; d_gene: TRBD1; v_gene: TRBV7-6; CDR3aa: CASSLVEDWTGATGELFF; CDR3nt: TGTGCCAGCAGCTTAGTAGAGGATTGGACAGGGGCCACCGGGGAGCTGTTTTTT
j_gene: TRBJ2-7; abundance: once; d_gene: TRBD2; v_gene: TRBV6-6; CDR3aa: CASTPGLAGEQYF; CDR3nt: TGTGCCAGCACCCCGGGACTAGCGGGAGAGCAGTACTTC